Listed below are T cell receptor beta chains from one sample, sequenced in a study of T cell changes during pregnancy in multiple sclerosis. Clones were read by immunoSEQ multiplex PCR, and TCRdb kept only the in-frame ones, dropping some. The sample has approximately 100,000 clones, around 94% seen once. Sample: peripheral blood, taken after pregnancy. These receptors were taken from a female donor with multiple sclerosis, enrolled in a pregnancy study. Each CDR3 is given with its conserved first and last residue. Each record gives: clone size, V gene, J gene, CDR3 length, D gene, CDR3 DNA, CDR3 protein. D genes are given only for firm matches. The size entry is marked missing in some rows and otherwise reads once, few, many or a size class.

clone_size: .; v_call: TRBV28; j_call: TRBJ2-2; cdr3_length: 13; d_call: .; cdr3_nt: TGTGCCAGCATGGAGGCGACGTCCGGGGAGCTGTTTTTT; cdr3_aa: CASMEATSGELFF
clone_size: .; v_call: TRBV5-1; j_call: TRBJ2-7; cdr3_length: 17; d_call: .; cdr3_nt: TGCGCCAGCAGCGGGTCCTCACCCGGGACTCAAGCCTACGAGCAGTACTTC; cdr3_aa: CASSGSSPGTQAYEQYF
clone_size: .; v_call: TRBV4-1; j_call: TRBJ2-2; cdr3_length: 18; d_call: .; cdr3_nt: TGCGCCAGCAGCAAAACATTGTCGACAGCCTTGAACACCGGGGAGCTGTTTTTT; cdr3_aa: CASSKTLSTALNTGELFF
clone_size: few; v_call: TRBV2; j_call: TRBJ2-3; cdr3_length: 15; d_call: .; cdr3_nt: TGTGCCAGCACAGCTCGGAGCGGGAGCACAGATACGCAGTATTTT; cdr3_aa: CASTARSGSTDTQYF
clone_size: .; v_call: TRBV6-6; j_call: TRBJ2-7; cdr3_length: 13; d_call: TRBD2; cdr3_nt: TGTGCCAGCAGTCTTAGCGGGCCCTACGAGCAGTACTTC; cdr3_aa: CASSLSGPYEQYF
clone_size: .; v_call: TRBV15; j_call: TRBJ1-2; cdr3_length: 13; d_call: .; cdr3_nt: TGTGCCACCTGGACAGCCGACCCGTATGGCTACACCTTC; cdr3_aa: CATWTADPYGYTF
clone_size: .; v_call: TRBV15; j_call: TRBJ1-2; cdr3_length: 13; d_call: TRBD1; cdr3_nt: TGTGCCACCAGCAGAGAAGCAGGGGGCGGCTACACCTTC; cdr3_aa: CATSREAGGGYTF
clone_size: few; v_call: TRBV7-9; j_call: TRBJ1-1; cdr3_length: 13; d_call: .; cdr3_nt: TGTGCCAGCAGCTTAGCTGCGGGGACTGAAGCTTTCTTT; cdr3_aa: CASSLAAGTEAFF
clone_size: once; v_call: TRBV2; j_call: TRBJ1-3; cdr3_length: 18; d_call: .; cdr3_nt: TGTGCCAGCAGGCTTTCTCGACTGAGCGCTTTCTCTGGAAACACCATATATTTT; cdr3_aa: CASRLSRLSAFSGNTIYF
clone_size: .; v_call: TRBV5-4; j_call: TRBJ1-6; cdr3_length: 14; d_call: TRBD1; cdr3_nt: TGTGCCAGCAGCTTCGGACAGGGAGATTCACCCCTCCACTTT; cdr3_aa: CASSFGQGDSPLHF
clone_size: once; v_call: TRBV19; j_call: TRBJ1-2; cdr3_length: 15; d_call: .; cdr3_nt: TGTGCCAGTAGTACCAACTCACAGGGACGAACCGGCTACACCTTC; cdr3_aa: CASSTNSQGRTGYTF
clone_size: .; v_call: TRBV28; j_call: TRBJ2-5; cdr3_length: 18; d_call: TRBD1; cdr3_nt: TGTGCCAGCAGTGGGCCCTATGAAGGGGGCCTGTTTCAAGAGACCCAGTACTTC; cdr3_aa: CASSGPYEGGLFQETQYF
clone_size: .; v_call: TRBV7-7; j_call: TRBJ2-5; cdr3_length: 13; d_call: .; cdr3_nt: TGTGCCAGCAGCTTAGGGCGGGGTGAGACCCAGTACTTC; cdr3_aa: CASSLGRGETQYF
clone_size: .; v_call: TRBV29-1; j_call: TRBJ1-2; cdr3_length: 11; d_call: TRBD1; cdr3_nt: TGCAGCTTGGACAGGGTTGACGGCTACACCTTC; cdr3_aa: CSLDRVDGYTF
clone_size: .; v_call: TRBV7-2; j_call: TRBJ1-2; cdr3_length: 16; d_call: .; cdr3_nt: TGTGCCAGCAGCTTAAATGGACGGACTTTACTCTATGGCTACACCTTC; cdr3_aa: CASSLNGRTLLYGYTF
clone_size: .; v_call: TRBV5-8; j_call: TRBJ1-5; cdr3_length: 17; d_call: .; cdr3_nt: TGTGCCAGCAGCTTAAGAAAACAGGGTTCTAGCAATCAGCCCCAGCATTTT; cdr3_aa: CASSLRKQGSSNQPQHF
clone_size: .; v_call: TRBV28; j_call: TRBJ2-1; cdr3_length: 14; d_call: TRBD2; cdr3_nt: TGTGCCAGCAGTTCCCGGACTAGCGGCAATGAGCAGTTCTTC; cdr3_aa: CASSSRTSGNEQFF
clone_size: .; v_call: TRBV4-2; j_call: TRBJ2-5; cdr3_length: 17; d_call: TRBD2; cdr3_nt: TGTGCCAGCAGCCAAGAAGGAGGAGCGGGGGGTATAAAGACCCAGTACTTC; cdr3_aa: CASSQEGGAGGIKTQYF